This TCR beta chain was obtained from a study of blood T cell repertoires in COVID-19. Study details: Samples taken during acute and convalescent COVID-19 were collected in the United States, Italy and Spain.

This CDR3 spans 16 amino acids. V was cut by 3 bases and J by 2 bases, with 16 bases left in between. Germline CDR1 SGDLS, CDR2 YYNGEE. As originally analysed: How many nucleated cells were present was estimated from reference gene primer amplification. Assay used: immunoSEQ multiplex PCR; TCRdb lists only in-frame clones, some missing. V, J and clone size reflect that table, while D and trimming were determined from the DNA. This table has approximately 200,000 clones, around nine tenths appearing once. The source of this sequence is a man between 60 and 70 years old who had recovered from COVID-19. Sequenced material: peripheral blood. The chain has TRBV9 and TRBJ2-3; the D gene is possibly TRBD2 (5 bases). The CDR3 protein is CASSAYGGWATDTQYF. The DNA for the CDR3 is TGTGCCAGCAGCGCATACGGCGGGTGGGCCACAGATACGCAGTATTTT.